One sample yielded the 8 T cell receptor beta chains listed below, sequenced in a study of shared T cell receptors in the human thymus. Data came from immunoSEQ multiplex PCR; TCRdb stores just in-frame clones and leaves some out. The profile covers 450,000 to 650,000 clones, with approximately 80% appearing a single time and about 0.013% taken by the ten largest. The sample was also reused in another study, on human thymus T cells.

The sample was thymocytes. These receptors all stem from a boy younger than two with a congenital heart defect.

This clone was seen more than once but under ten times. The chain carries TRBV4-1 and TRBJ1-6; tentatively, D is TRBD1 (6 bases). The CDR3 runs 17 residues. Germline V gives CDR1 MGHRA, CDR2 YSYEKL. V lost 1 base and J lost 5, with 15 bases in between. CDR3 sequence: CASSQGPPGVDNSPLHF. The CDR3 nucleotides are TGCGCCAGCAGCCAAGGCCCCCCAGGGGTTGATAATTCACCCCTCCACTTT.

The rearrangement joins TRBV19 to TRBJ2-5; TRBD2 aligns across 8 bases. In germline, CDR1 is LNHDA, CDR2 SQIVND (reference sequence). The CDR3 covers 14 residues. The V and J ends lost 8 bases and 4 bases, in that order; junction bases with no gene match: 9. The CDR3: CASRGQGLGETQYF. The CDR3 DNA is TGTGCCAGTCGTGGGCAGGGACTAGGAGAGACCCAGTACTTC.

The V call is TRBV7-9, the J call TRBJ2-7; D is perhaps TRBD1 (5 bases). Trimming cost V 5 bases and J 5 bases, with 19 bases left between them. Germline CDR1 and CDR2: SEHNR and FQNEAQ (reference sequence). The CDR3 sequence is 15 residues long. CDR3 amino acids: CASSPQGGRGDEQYF. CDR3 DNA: TGTGCCAGCAGCCCCCAGGGCGGACGTGGGGACGAGCAGTACTTC. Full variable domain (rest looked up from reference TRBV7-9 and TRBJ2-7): DTGVSQNPRHKITKRGQNVTFRCDPISEHNRLYWYRQTLGQGPEFLTYFQNEAQLEKSRLLSDRFSAERPKGSFSTLEIQRTEQGDSAMYLCASSPQGGRGDEQYFGPGTRLTVT.

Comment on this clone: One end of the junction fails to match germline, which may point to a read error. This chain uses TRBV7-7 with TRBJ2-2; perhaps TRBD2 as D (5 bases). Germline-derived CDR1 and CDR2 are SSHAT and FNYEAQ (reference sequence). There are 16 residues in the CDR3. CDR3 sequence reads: CASSLVGEQEAGELFF. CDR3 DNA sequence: TGTGCTAGCAGCTTAGTCGGGGAGCAGGAGGCCGGGGAGCTGTTTTTT.

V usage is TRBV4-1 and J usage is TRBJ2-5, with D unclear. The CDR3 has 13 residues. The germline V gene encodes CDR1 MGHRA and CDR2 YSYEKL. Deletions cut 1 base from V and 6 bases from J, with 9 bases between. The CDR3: CASSQVSSKTQYF. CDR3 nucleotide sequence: TGCGCCAGCAGCCAAGTCTCATCTAAGACCCAGTACTTC.

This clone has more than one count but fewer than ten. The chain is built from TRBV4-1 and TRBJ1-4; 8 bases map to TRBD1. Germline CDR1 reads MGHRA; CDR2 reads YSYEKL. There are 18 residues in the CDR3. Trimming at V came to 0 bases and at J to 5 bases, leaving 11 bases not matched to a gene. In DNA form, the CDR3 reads TGCGCCAGCAGCCAAGAAGGGACAGGATCGACCCTGAATGAAAAACTGTTTTTT. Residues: CASSQEGTGSTLNEKLFF.

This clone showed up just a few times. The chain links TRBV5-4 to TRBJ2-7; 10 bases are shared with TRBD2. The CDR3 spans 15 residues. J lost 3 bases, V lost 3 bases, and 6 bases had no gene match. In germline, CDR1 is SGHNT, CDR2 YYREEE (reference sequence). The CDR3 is CASSSRTSGLYEQYF. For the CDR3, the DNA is TGTGCCAGCAGCTCCAGGACTAGCGGCCTCTACGAGCAGTACTTC. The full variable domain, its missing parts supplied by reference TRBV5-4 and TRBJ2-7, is ETGVTQSPTHLIKTRGQQVTLRCSSQSGHNTVSWYQQALGQGPQFIFQYYREEENGRGNFPPRFSGLQFPNYSSELNVNALELDDSALYLCASSSRTSGLYEQYFGPGTRLTVT.

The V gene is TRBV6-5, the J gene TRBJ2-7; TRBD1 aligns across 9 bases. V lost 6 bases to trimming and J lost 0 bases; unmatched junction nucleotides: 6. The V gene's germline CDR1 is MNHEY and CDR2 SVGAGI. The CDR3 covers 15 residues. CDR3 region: CASSPGTGSSYEQYF. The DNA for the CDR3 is TGTGCCAGCAGCCCCGGGACAGGGAGCTCCTACGAGCAGTACTTC.